This T cell receptor beta chain was identified in a study of blood T cell repertoires in COVID-19. The overall study: Nucleic acid was either cDNA or gDNA, and it came from T cells, B-cell-depleted T cells, or PBMCs.

The germline V gene has CDR1 MNHEY and CDR2 SVGEGT. This CDR3 contains 18 residues. Losses at the gene ends were 5 bases for V and 11 bases for J; bases not matched to a gene: 25. Authors' processing steps: The assay estimated nucleated cells by amplifying reference gene primers. Profiling relied on immunoSEQ multiplex PCR, and the TCRdb table lists in-frame clones only, not all of them. V, J and clone size reflect that table, while D and trimming were determined from the DNA. The sample has around 230,000 clones, about nine tenths seen once. Sequenced: peripheral blood. J is TRBJ2-3 and V is TRBV6-2 or TRBV6-3; 7 bases map to TRBD2. The source of this sequence is a man aged 60 to 75 who had recovered from COVID-19. The CDR3 nucleotides are TGTGCCAGCAGTAGAGGGGAACTAGCGCCGAGCCTCACAGGTGTGCAGTATTTT. This gives the protein CASSRGELAPSLTGVQYF.